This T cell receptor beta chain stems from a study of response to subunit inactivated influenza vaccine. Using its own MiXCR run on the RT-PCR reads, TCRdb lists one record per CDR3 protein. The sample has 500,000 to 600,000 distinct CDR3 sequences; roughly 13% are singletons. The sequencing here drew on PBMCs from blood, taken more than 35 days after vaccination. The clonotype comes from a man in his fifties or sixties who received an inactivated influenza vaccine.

The CDR3 DNA sequence: TGCGCCAGCAGCCAAGAAGGCGCGGTCAGGGAGCAGTACTTC. Protein product: CASSQEGAVREQYF. The V call is TRBV4-1, the J call TRBJ2-7; D is unclear. Trimming removed 0 bases from V and 7 bases from J, with 13 bases in between. Per the germline V gene, CDR1 is MGHRA and CDR2 is YSYEKL. This CDR3 region has 14 residues.